The sequence of this T cell receptor (beta chain) was determined in a study of cytomegalovirus exposure and HLA in healthy donors. This CDR3 is 14 amino acids long. CDR1 and CDR2 from the germline V gene are SGHDT and YYEEEE. After removal of 4 bases from V and 5 bases from J, the junction contained 6 bases not matched to a gene. Overall study results and limits: For cytomegalovirus status, the classifier reportedly gave diagnoses with high specificity and sensitivity. In vitro, three CMV-associated chains proved specific for CMV antigens. Associated with cytomegalovirus, according to the listing, were 150 to 200 TCR beta chains.

Using immunoSEQ multiplex PCR, the repertoire was profiled, and TCRdb retains in-frame clones only, with some absent. The sample has approximately 300,000 clones, around 86% seen once. For this clone: Its antigen is as yet unknown.

The chain recombines TRBV5-6 with TRBJ2-5; 9 bases are shared with TRBD1. This receptor was taken from a young woman in good health and CMV-seronegative. The specimen sequenced was PBMCs. The CDR3 spells CASSTGQGSETQYF. CDR3 bases: TGTGCCAGCAGCACTGGACAGGGGAGCGAGACCCAGTACTTC.